This is a list of T cell receptor beta chains from one sample in a study of blood T cell repertoires in COVID-19. Repertoires were generated with immunoSEQ multiplex PCR, while TCRdb's copy carries only in-frame clones and drops some. This table has roughly 120,000 clones, roughly nine tenths appearing once. Sequenced material: peripheral blood. The receptors come from a man aged 70-80 years who had recovered from COVID-19. Both conserved end residues are part of each CDR3. A D gene is named only where the DNA matches it firmly. Clone size appears in some rows only: once, few, many, or a class for an expanded clone.

J gene: TRBJ1-1
V gene: TRBV29-1
D gene: NA
clone size: NA
CDR3 protein: CSPRAAGSEGLTTMNTEAFF
CDR3 DNA: TGCAGCCCTAGAGCGGCGGGAAGTGAAGGGCTAACTACTATGAACACTGAAGCTTTCTTT

J gene: TRBJ2-7
V gene: TRBV21-1
D gene: NA
clone size: NA
CDR3 protein: CASSKRTSSSYEQYF
CDR3 DNA: TGTGCCAGCAGCAAAAGGACATCAAGCTCCTACGAGCAGTACTTC

J gene: TRBJ2-5
V gene: TRBV24-1
D gene: TRBD2
clone size: NA
CDR3 protein: CATSDPGLAGLQETQYF
CDR3 DNA: TGTGCCACCAGTGATCCGGGACTAGCGGGCCTACAAGAGACCCAGTACTTC

J gene: TRBJ1-2
V gene: TRBV18
D gene: NA
clone size: NA
CDR3 protein: CASSPGSSVGNYGYTF
CDR3 DNA: TGTGCCAGCTCACCGGGGAGTTCCGTTGGTAACTATGGCTACACCTTC

J gene: TRBJ2-5
V gene: TRBV11-3
D gene: TRBD2
clone size: few
CDR3 protein: CASSSSGGAKTQYF
CDR3 DNA: TGTGCCAGCAGCTCTAGCGGGGGGGCGAAGACCCAGTACTTC

J gene: TRBJ2-5
V gene: TRBV11-2
D gene: NA
clone size: NA
CDR3 protein: CASSEGPGGETQYF
CDR3 DNA: TGTGCCAGCAGCGAGGGTCCAGGGGGGGAGACCCAGTACTTC

J gene: TRBJ2-2
V gene: TRBV29-1
D gene: NA
clone size: once
CDR3 protein: CSARGSGELFF
CDR3 DNA: TGCAGCGCCCGCGGGTCCGGGGAGCTGTTTTTT

J gene: TRBJ1-2
V gene: TRBV2
D gene: TRBD1
clone size: NA
CDR3 protein: CASSENLIDRESGGYTF
CDR3 DNA: TGTGCCAGCAGTGAAAATTTGATAGACAGGGAGTCCGGTGGCTACACCTTC

J gene: TRBJ1-4
V gene: TRBV2
D gene: TRBD1
clone size: NA
CDR3 protein: CASSEAQGTGGRKLFF
CDR3 DNA: TGTGCCAGCAGTGAAGCGCAGGGGACAGGGGGCCGAAAACTGTTTTTT

J gene: TRBJ1-1
V gene: TRBV5-1
D gene: TRBD1
clone size: few
CDR3 protein: CASSFFLTGADSEAFF
CDR3 DNA: TGCGCCAGCAGCTTCTTTTTGACAGGGGCCGACAGTGAAGCTTTCTTT

J gene: TRBJ1-2
V gene: TRBV5-4
D gene: TRBD1
clone size: NA
CDR3 protein: CASSLADRDNYGYTF
CDR3 DNA: TGTGCCAGCAGCTTGGCGGACAGGGATAACTATGGCTACACCTTC

J gene: TRBJ1-2
V gene: TRBV28
D gene: TRBD1
clone size: once
CDR3 protein: CASSLEGADIYGYTF
CDR3 DNA: TGTGCCAGCAGTTTAGAGGGGGCGGATATCTATGGCTACACCTTC

J gene: TRBJ2-4
V gene: TRBV3-1/TRBV3-2
D gene: TRBD1
clone size: NA
CDR3 protein: CASSQGTGVIQYF
CDR3 DNA: TGTGCCAGCAGCCAAGGGACAGGGGTCATTCAGTACTTC

J gene: TRBJ2-2
V gene: TRBV5-5
D gene: NA
clone size: NA
CDR3 protein: CASRSTEYTGELFF
CDR3 DNA: TGTGCCAGCCGATCTACAGAATACACCGGGGAGCTGTTTTTT

J gene: TRBJ2-6
V gene: TRBV5-1
D gene: NA
clone size: once
CDR3 protein: CASSSPRGANVLTF
CDR3 DNA: TGCGCCAGCAGCTCCCCCAGGGGGGCCAACGTCCTGACTTTC

J gene: TRBJ1-2
V gene: TRBV27
D gene: NA
clone size: once
CDR3 protein: CASSPQEGNYGYTF
CDR3 DNA: TGTGCCAGCAGTCCTCAGGAGGGTAACTATGGCTACACCTTC

J gene: TRBJ1-5
V gene: TRBV6-5
D gene: NA
clone size: NA
CDR3 protein: CASSYSGGDQPQHF
CDR3 DNA: TGTGCCAGCAGTTACTCTGGAGGGGATCAGCCCCAGCATTTT

J gene: TRBJ2-7
V gene: TRBV27
D gene: NA
clone size: NA
CDR3 protein: CASSPGGNPTRQYF
CDR3 DNA: TGTGCCAGCTCCCCAGGGGGGAACCCTACTCGGCAGTACTTC

J gene: TRBJ2-3
V gene: TRBV7-9
D gene: NA
clone size: NA
CDR3 protein: CASSLPAGRVTDTQYF
CDR3 DNA: TGTGCCAGCAGCTTACCCGCCGGCAGGGTGACAGATACGCAGTATTTT

J gene: TRBJ2-2
V gene: TRBV10-1
D gene: NA
clone size: NA
CDR3 protein: CASSVGGNTGELFF
CDR3 DNA: TGCGCCAGCAGTGTCGGCGGGAACACCGGGGAGCTGTTTTTT

J gene: TRBJ1-5
V gene: TRBV6-5
D gene: NA
clone size: few
CDR3 protein: CASRAGPLSNQPQHF
CDR3 DNA: TGTGCCAGCAGAGCGGGACCCCTAAGCAATCAGCCCCAGCATTTT

J gene: TRBJ2-2
V gene: TRBV27
D gene: NA
clone size: NA
CDR3 protein: CASSPARGANTGELFF
CDR3 DNA: TGTGCCAGCAGTCCCGCCCGGGGGGCCAACACCGGGGAGCTGTTTTTT

J gene: TRBJ1-2
V gene: TRBV20-1
D gene: NA
clone size: NA
CDR3 protein: CSASSAGSLGYTF
CDR3 DNA: TGCAGTGCTAGTTCGGCAGGGTCCCTCGGCTACACCTTC

J gene: TRBJ2-1
V gene: TRBV2
D gene: NA
clone size: NA
CDR3 protein: CASSANGIAYNEQFF
CDR3 DNA: TGTGCCAGCAGTGCAAACGGGATAGCCTACAATGAGCAGTTCTTC

J gene: TRBJ1-3
V gene: TRBV14
D gene: TRBD1
clone size: NA
CDR3 protein: CASRPPAGTDSGNTIYF
CDR3 DNA: TGTGCCAGCAGACCGCCTGCCGGGACAGACTCTGGAAACACCATATATTTT

J gene: TRBJ1-2
V gene: TRBV5-4
D gene: NA
clone size: NA
CDR3 protein: CASSLVGRNYGYTF
CDR3 DNA: TGTGCCAGCAGCTTGGTTGGCAGAAACTATGGCTACACCTTC

J gene: TRBJ2-7
V gene: TRBV6-1
D gene: TRBD1
clone size: NA
CDR3 protein: CASREGGSYEQYF
CDR3 DNA: TGTGCCAGCAGAGAAGGGGGCAGCTACGAGCAGTACTTC